The rows below give T cell receptor beta chains drawn from one sample of a study of blood T cell repertoires in COVID-19. Using immunoSEQ multiplex PCR, the repertoire was profiled, and TCRdb retains in-frame clones only, with some absent. Among about 160,000 clones listed, approximately 85% were seen once. Source material: peripheral blood. The origin of the receptors is a man aged 80 or over with COVID-19, enrolled during active disease. CDR3s include the opening cysteine and the closing phenylalanine or tryptophan. The D gene is left open where the match is weak. Not all rows give a size; the values are once, few, many and, for expanded clones, a class.

clone_size: .; d_call: .; v_call: TRBV18; j_call: TRBJ2-1; cdr3_nt: TGTGCCAGCTCACCACCCACCAGATACAATGAGCAGTTCTTC; cdr3_aa: CASSPPTRYNEQFF
clone_size: .; d_call: .; v_call: TRBV5-1; j_call: TRBJ2-7; cdr3_nt: TGCGCCAGCAGTTCTCGGACAGCCTCCTACGAGCAGTACTTC; cdr3_aa: CASSSRTASYEQYF
clone_size: .; d_call: .; v_call: TRBV10-2; j_call: TRBJ2-2; cdr3_nt: TGCGCCAGCAGTGAGTGGGGCCCCGGGGAGCTGTTTTTT; cdr3_aa: CASSEWGPGELFF
clone_size: once; d_call: .; v_call: TRBV29-1; j_call: TRBJ1-1; cdr3_nt: TGCAGCGTTGAGCGCCAGGCGAACACTGAAGCTTTCTTT; cdr3_aa: CSVERQANTEAFF
clone_size: .; d_call: TRBD1; v_call: TRBV3-1/TRBV3-2; j_call: TRBJ1-2; cdr3_nt: TGTGCCAGCAGCCAAAGGACAGGGTGGAATTCTGGCTACACCTTC; cdr3_aa: CASSQRTGWNSGYTF
clone_size: .; d_call: TRBD2; v_call: TRBV11-2; j_call: TRBJ2-1; cdr3_nt: TGTGCCAGCAGCCGAGTGGGGACTAGCGCCAATGAGCAGTTCTTC; cdr3_aa: CASSRVGTSANEQFF
clone_size: .; d_call: .; v_call: TRBV5-1; j_call: TRBJ2-2; cdr3_nt: TGCGCCAGCAGCTTGGCCGCGGGTGCGAACACCGGGGAGCTGTTTTTT; cdr3_aa: CASSLAAGANTGELFF
clone_size: .; d_call: TRBD2; v_call: TRBV6-2/TRBV6-3; j_call: TRBJ2-3; cdr3_nt: TGTGCCAGCAGCTCCCCGCCGGGACTAGCGGGGGGCCCGGATACGCAGTATTTT; cdr3_aa: CASSSPPGLAGGPDTQYF
clone_size: .; d_call: .; v_call: TRBV2; j_call: TRBJ1-6; cdr3_nt: TGTGCCAGCAGTCTAGGGGTCTCGGGCTCACCCCTCCACTTT; cdr3_aa: CASSLGVSGSPLHF
clone_size: .; d_call: .; v_call: TRBV5-4; j_call: TRBJ1-1; cdr3_nt: TGTGCCCCATCGGGCGGGGGGGTGAGTCGTGACACTGAAGCTTTCTTT; cdr3_aa: CAPSGGGVSRDTEAFF
clone_size: .; d_call: .; v_call: TRBV6-1; j_call: TRBJ2-5; cdr3_nt: TGTGCCAGCAGTGTAGGGCAAGCACTAGGTCAAGAGACCCAGTACTTC; cdr3_aa: CASSVGQALGQETQYF
clone_size: once; d_call: TRBD2; v_call: TRBV5-4; j_call: TRBJ2-3; cdr3_nt: TGTGCCAGCAGCTTGAGAGGGAGCGGGGGGGACACAGATACGCAGTATTTT; cdr3_aa: CASSLRGSGGDTDTQYF
clone_size: .; d_call: .; v_call: TRBV3-1/TRBV3-2; j_call: TRBJ2-2; cdr3_nt: TGTGCCAGCAGCTCCGGGATTACCACCGGGGAGCTGTTTTTT; cdr3_aa: CASSSGITTGELFF
clone_size: .; d_call: .; v_call: TRBV27; j_call: TRBJ1-5; cdr3_nt: TGTGCCAGCAGCTCGGGGACACCAAGGGAAGGGCCCCAGCATTTT; cdr3_aa: CASSSGTPREGPQHF
clone_size: .; d_call: .; v_call: TRBV19; j_call: TRBJ2-7; cdr3_nt: TGTGCCAGTAGTCCCAAAGGTCAGGGCTTTAGCTACGAGCAGTACTTC; cdr3_aa: CASSPKGQGFSYEQYF
clone_size: once; d_call: .; v_call: TRBV18; j_call: TRBJ1-2; cdr3_nt: TGTGCCAGCTCACCAGACAGGAGTCGGTATGGCTACACCTTC; cdr3_aa: CASSPDRSRYGYTF
clone_size: .; d_call: TRBD1; v_call: TRBV5-4; j_call: TRBJ1-4; cdr3_nt: TGTGCCAGCAGCTTGGCAGCGACAGGGCCCAAGGAAAAACTGTTTTTT; cdr3_aa: CASSLAATGPKEKLFF
clone_size: .; d_call: .; v_call: TRBV7-9; j_call: TRBJ2-7; cdr3_nt: TGTGCCAGCAGCCCCACCGGGACTCCCTCTAACGAGCAGTACTTC; cdr3_aa: CASSPTGTPSNEQYF
clone_size: .; d_call: TRBD1; v_call: TRBV9; j_call: TRBJ2-7; cdr3_nt: TGTGCCAGCAGCGACACAGGGGTCGGCGAGCAGTACTTC; cdr3_aa: CASSDTGVGEQYF
clone_size: .; d_call: TRBD1; v_call: TRBV7-6; j_call: TRBJ1-5; cdr3_nt: TGTGCCAGCAGCCTTGTCCCCGGGACAGGGGAGGATCAGCCCCAGCATTTT; cdr3_aa: CASSLVPGTGEDQPQHF
clone_size: .; d_call: .; v_call: TRBV19; j_call: TRBJ1-5; cdr3_nt: TGTGCCACCGGGCTGAGGGATCAGCCCCAGCATTTT; cdr3_aa: CATGLRDQPQHF
clone_size: once; d_call: .; v_call: TRBV7-2; j_call: TRBJ1-3; cdr3_nt: TGTGCCAGCAGCTTAGAAGGGGGTTTCTCTGGAAACACCATATATTTT; cdr3_aa: CASSLEGGFSGNTIYF
clone_size: .; d_call: .; v_call: TRBV11-3; j_call: TRBJ2-7; cdr3_nt: TGTGCCAGCAGCTTAGGCAGGGGACGCGAGCAGTACTTC; cdr3_aa: CASSLGRGREQYF
clone_size: .; d_call: .; v_call: TRBV2; j_call: TRBJ1-2; cdr3_nt: TGTGCCAGCAGTGTATCGGGGAACTATGGCTACACCTTC; cdr3_aa: CASSVSGNYGYTF
clone_size: .; d_call: .; v_call: TRBV3-1/TRBV3-2; j_call: TRBJ1-1; cdr3_nt: TGTGCCAGCAGCCAAGAGCGGGGAGGTGGTATAACTGAAGCTTTCTTT; cdr3_aa: CASSQERGGGITEAFF
clone_size: .; d_call: TRBD2; v_call: TRBV7-2; j_call: TRBJ2-7; cdr3_nt: TGTGCCAGCAGCTTAGCTGCGGGGGGCTACGAGCAGTACTTC; cdr3_aa: CASSLAAGGYEQYF
clone_size: .; d_call: .; v_call: TRBV18; j_call: TRBJ2-5; cdr3_nt: TGTGCCAGCTCACCACCGTCAGGGCGGGAGACCCAGTACTTC; cdr3_aa: CASSPPSGRETQYF
clone_size: .; d_call: .; v_call: TRBV28; j_call: TRBJ2-5; cdr3_nt: TGTGCCAGCAGTTCCCCGGGTCCACAAGAGACCCAGTACTTC; cdr3_aa: CASSSPGPQETQYF
clone_size: .; d_call: .; v_call: TRBV6-4; j_call: TRBJ1-1; cdr3_nt: TGTGCCAGCAGTGATGACGAGGACGGAAGGGGTTCTAGAACTGAAGCTTTCTTT; cdr3_aa: CASSDDEDGRGSRTEAFF
clone_size: .; d_call: .; v_call: TRBV4-1; j_call: TRBJ1-1; cdr3_nt: TGCGCCAGCAGCCAAGATGGGACTAAAGGCCATACTGAAGCTTTCTTT; cdr3_aa: CASSQDGTKGHTEAFF
clone_size: .; d_call: .; v_call: TRBV18; j_call: TRBJ1-3; cdr3_nt: TGTGCCAGCTCACCAGCCTTGGGGCAGAGCTCTGGAAACACCATATATTTT; cdr3_aa: CASSPALGQSSGNTIYF
clone_size: .; d_call: .; v_call: TRBV7-2; j_call: TRBJ1-1; cdr3_nt: TGTGCCAGCAGCGCACAGGGATTGATGAACACTGAAGCTTTCTTT; cdr3_aa: CASSAQGLMNTEAFF
clone_size: .; d_call: .; v_call: TRBV27; j_call: TRBJ2-7; cdr3_nt: TGTGCCAGCAGACTGAGGGGGGGCCCCCACGAGCAGTACTTC; cdr3_aa: CASRLRGGPHEQYF
clone_size: .; d_call: .; v_call: TRBV9; j_call: TRBJ2-3; cdr3_nt: TGTGCCAGCAGCGCCCCCCCAGGGGATACGCAGTATTTT; cdr3_aa: CASSAPPGDTQYF
clone_size: .; d_call: TRBD1; v_call: TRBV5-4; j_call: TRBJ1-2; cdr3_nt: TGTGCCAGCAGCTTGGCCGGGCAGGGGGTTAGGTACTATGGCTACACCTTC; cdr3_aa: CASSLAGQGVRYYGYTF
clone_size: .; d_call: TRBD1; v_call: TRBV9; j_call: TRBJ1-4; cdr3_nt: TGTGCCAGCAGCGTAGCTACAGGGGGGCGGTCAGAAAAACTGTTTTTT; cdr3_aa: CASSVATGGRSEKLFF
clone_size: .; d_call: TRBD2; v_call: TRBV5-4; j_call: TRBJ2-1; cdr3_nt: TGTGCCAGCAGCTTGACCGTGCGTAGCGGGGGGGCCTACGAGCAGTTCTTC; cdr3_aa: CASSLTVRSGGAYEQFF
clone_size: .; d_call: TRBD1; v_call: TRBV6-5; j_call: TRBJ2-1; cdr3_nt: TGTGCCAGCAGTTACTGGGGACAGGGAGACAATGAGCAGTTCTTC; cdr3_aa: CASSYWGQGDNEQFF
clone_size: .; d_call: TRBD1; v_call: TRBV18; j_call: TRBJ2-1; cdr3_nt: TGTGCCAGCTCACCCCTCTCTACAGGGGGGTCTGACAATGAGCAGTTCTTC; cdr3_aa: CASSPLSTGGSDNEQFF
clone_size: .; d_call: TRBD1; v_call: TRBV5-6; j_call: TRBJ2-7; cdr3_nt: TGTGCCAGCAGCTTGGGGACAGGGTCGGGCTCCTACGAGCAGTACTTC; cdr3_aa: CASSLGTGSGSYEQYF
clone_size: few; d_call: TRBD1; v_call: TRBV3-1/TRBV3-2; j_call: TRBJ1-2; cdr3_nt: TGTGCCAGCAGCCCCCAGGGGGGCAGCTATGGCTACACCTTC; cdr3_aa: CASSPQGGSYGYTF
clone_size: .; d_call: TRBD1; v_call: TRBV24-1; j_call: TRBJ2-1; cdr3_nt: TGTGCCACCAGTGAATATCCGGGACAGGGGGCGAATGAGCAGTTCTTC; cdr3_aa: CATSEYPGQGANEQFF
clone_size: .; d_call: .; v_call: TRBV7-2; j_call: TRBJ1-1; cdr3_nt: TGTGCCAGCAGCTTTCGGCCCAACAGGGTCGACACTGAAGCTTTCTTT; cdr3_aa: CASSFRPNRVDTEAFF
clone_size: .; d_call: TRBD1; v_call: TRBV2; j_call: TRBJ1-2; cdr3_nt: TGTGCCAGCAGTGCCGGGACAGCTAACTATGGCTACACCTTC; cdr3_aa: CASSAGTANYGYTF
clone_size: few; d_call: TRBD1; v_call: TRBV11-2; j_call: TRBJ1-6; cdr3_nt: TGTGCCAGCAGCTCCCAGGGGGTCGGGGGTTCACCCCTCCACTTT; cdr3_aa: CASSSQGVGGSPLHF
clone_size: few; d_call: .; v_call: TRBV15; j_call: TRBJ1-4; cdr3_nt: TGTGCCACCAGCAGGTTTAAAGACTCAAATGAAAAACTGTTTTTT; cdr3_aa: CATSRFKDSNEKLFF
clone_size: .; d_call: .; v_call: TRBV7-2; j_call: TRBJ2-4; cdr3_nt: TGTGCCAGCAGCTTAGCCTCCAGACAAGCCAAAAACATTCAGTACTTC; cdr3_aa: CASSLASRQAKNIQYF
clone_size: few; d_call: .; v_call: TRBV25-1; j_call: TRBJ1-2; cdr3_nt: TGTGCCAGCAGTGAATTTAGAACAGAATATGGCTACACCTTC; cdr3_aa: CASSEFRTEYGYTF
clone_size: .; d_call: .; v_call: TRBV6-1; j_call: TRBJ1-6; cdr3_nt: TGTGCCAGCAGTGGGAGAGAGGGAGGGTATAATTCACCCCTCCACTTT; cdr3_aa: CASSGREGGYNSPLHF
clone_size: .; d_call: .; v_call: TRBV7-2; j_call: TRBJ1-2; cdr3_nt: TGTGCCAGCAGCTTAGCCGGTAACTATGGCTACACCTTC; cdr3_aa: CASSLAGNYGYTF
clone_size: .; d_call: .; v_call: TRBV6-5; j_call: TRBJ2-7; cdr3_nt: TGTGCCAGCTCCTTTTACAGGTCCACCTTCTACGAGCAGTACTTC; cdr3_aa: CASSFYRSTFYEQYF
clone_size: .; d_call: .; v_call: TRBV19; j_call: TRBJ1-2; cdr3_nt: TGTGCCAGTAGTATGAGGTCCCGAGGGTATGGCTACACCTTC; cdr3_aa: CASSMRSRGYGYTF